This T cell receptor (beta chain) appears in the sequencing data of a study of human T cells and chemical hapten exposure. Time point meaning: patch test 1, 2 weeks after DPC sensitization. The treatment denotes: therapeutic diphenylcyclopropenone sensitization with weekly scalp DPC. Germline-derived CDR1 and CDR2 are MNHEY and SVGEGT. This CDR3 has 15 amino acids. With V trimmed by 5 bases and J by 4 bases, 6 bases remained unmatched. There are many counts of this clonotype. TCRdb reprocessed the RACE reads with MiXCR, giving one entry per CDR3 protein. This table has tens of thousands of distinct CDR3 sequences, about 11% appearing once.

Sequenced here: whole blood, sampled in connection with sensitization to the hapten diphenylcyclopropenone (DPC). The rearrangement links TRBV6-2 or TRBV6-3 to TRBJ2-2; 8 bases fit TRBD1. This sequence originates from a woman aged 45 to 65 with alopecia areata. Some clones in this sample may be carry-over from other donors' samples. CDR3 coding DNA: TGTGCCAGCAGTGCCCAGGGGGCGATCACCGGGGAGCTGTTTTTT. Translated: CASSAQGAITGELFF.